The TCR beta chain under discussion was sequenced for a study of graft-versus-host responses after intestinal transplantation. Regarding the study as a whole: In patients with graft-donor T cell macrochimerism, allograft graft-versus-host to host-versus-graft clonal ratios were high.

Between the trimmed V and J ends, which lost 6 bases and 0 bases, there was a span of 13 bases. Germline V gene sequence: CDR1 MNHNS, CDR2 SASEGT. The CDR3 sequence is 15 residues long. A remark on this clone: The target antigen is unknown.

Some clones are missing from TCRdb's copy, which holds only in-frame ones; the method was immunoSEQ multiplex PCR. The sample contains around 110,000 clones, 90% of which appear only once. The source material was unstimulated CD4+ T cells sorted from spleen or lymph node cells, sampled before intestinal transplant. The rearrangement uses TRBV6-1 and TRBJ2-3; D is unclear. This clonotype was sampled from a human donor who received an intestinal transplant. The CDR3 loop is CASRSAFSSTDTQYF. CDR3 bases: TGTGCCAGCAGATCAGCGTTTTCTAGCACAGATACGCAGTATTTT.